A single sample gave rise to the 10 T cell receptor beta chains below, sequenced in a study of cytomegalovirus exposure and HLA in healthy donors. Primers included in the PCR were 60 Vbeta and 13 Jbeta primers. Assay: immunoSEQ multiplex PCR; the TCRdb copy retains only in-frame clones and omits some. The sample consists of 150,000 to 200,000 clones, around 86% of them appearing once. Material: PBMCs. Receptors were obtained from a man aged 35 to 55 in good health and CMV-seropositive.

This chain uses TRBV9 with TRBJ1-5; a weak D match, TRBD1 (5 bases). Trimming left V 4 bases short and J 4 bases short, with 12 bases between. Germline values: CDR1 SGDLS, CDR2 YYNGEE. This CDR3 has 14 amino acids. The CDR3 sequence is CASSSGLSNQPQHF. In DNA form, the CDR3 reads TGTGCCAGCAGCTCGGGACTCTCGAATCAGCCCCAGCATTTT. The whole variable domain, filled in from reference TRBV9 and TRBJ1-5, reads DSGVTQTPKHLITATGQRVTLRCSPRSGDLSVYWYQQSLDQGLQFLIQYYNGEERAKGNILERFSAQQFPDLHSELNLSSLELGDSALYFCASSSGLSNQPQHFGDGTRLSIL.

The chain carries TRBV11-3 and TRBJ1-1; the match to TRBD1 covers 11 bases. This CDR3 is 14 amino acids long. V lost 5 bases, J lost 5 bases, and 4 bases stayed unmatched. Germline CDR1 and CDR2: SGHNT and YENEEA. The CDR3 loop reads CASSPDRGRTEAFF. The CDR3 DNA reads TGTGCCAGCAGCCCGGACAGGGGGCGAACTGAAGCTTTCTTT.

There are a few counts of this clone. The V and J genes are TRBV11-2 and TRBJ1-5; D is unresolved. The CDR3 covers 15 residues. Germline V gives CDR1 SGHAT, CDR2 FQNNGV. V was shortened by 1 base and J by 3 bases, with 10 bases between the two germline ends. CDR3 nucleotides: TGTGCCAGCAGCTTAGCCGGAGGGAACAATCAGCCCCAGCATTTT. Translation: CASSLAGGNNQPQHF.

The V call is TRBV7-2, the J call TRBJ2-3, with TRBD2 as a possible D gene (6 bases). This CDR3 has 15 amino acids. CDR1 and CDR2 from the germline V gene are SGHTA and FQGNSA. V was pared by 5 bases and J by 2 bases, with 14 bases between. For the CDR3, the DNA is TGTGCCAGCAGCATGCTGACGGACTACACAGATACGCAGTATTTT. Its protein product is CASSMLTDYTDTQYF.

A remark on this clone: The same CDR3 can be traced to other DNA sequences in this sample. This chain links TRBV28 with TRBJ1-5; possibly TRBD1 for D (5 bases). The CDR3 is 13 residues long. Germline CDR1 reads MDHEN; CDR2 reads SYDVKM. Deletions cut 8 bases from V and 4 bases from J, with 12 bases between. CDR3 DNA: TGTGCCAGCGGGAGGGAGGGGAATCAGCCCCAGCATTTT. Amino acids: CASGREGNQPQHF.

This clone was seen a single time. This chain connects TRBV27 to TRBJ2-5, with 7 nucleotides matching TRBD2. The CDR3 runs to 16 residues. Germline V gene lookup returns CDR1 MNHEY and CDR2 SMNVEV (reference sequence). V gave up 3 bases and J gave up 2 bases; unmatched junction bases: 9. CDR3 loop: CASSFSQRGRQETQYF. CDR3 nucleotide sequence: TGTGCCAGCAGTTTCTCCCAGCGGGGCAGGCAAGAGACCCAGTACTTC.

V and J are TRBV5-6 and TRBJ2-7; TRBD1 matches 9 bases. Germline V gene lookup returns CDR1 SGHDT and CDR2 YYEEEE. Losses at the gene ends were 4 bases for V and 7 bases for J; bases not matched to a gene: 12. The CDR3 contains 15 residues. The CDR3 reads CASSETGTGTGEQYF. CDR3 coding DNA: TGTGCCAGCAGCGAAACCGGGACAGGGACGGGAGAGCAGTACTTC.

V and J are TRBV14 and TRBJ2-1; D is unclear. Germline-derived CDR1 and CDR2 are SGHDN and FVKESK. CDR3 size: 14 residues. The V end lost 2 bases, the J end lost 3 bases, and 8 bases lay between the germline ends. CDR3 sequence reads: CASSQRLFYNEQFF. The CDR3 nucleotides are TGTGCCAGCAGCCAACGACTGTTCTACAATGAGCAGTTCTTC.

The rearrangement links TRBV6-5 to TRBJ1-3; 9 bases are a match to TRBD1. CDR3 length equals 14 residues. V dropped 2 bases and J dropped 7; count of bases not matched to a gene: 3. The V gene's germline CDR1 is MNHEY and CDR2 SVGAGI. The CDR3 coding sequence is TGTGCCAGCAGTTACGGGGACAGGGCCAACACCATATATTTT. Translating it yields CASSYGDRANTIYF.

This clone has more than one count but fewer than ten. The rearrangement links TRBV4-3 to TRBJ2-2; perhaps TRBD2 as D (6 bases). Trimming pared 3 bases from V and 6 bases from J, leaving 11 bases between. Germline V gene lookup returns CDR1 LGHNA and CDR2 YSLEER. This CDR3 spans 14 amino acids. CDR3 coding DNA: TGCGCCAGCAGCCACCCAGGAGGGTCCGGGGAGCTGTTTTTT. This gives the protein CASSHPGGSGELFF.